Described below is a single T cell receptor beta chain sequence and its context. Which antigen it targets is not known. Base qualities are not provided; no much larger clone lies one nucleotide away. These data come from a study of CD8 T cells in Susac syndrome (dated by TCRdb to the late 2010s). Background for the entire study: Repertoire sequencing was used to test whether CD8+ T cell activation and differentiation in Susac syndrome was antigen driven. Clonality of the CD8+ T cell repertoire was compared between eleven to twelve healthy donors, roughly 14 Susac syndrome patients and 15 multiple sclerosis patients.

High-throughput TCR beta sequencing profiled peripheral blood CD8+ and CD4+ T cells from healthy donors, Susac syndrome patients and multiple sclerosis patients. Multiple sclerosis controls were treatment-naive patients with stable or active relapsing-remitting disease fulfilling revised McDonald criteria. Bulk CD8+ and CD4+ T cells were purified by magnetic negative isolation, whereas CD8+ TEMRA cells were enriched by FACS. Blood was collected in EDTA tubes and processed within 24 hours, with PBMCs isolated through density gradient centrifugation. PBMCs intended for TCR sequencing were cryopreserved in liquid nitrogen and were subsequently thawed in a 37 degrees C water bath. The sorted or isolated CD4+, CD8+ and CD8+ TEMRA cells had a purity of 90% or higher. From the germline V gene (reference sequence), CDR1 is LNHNV and CDR2 is YYDKDF. Germline trimming amounts to 5 bases on V and 7 bases on J, with 11 as the count of junction bases outside the gene matches. The cysteine opens and the phenylalanine closes a CDR3 of 15 amino acids. The read is trimmed to its CDR3 DNA, 45 bases read in frame from base 1.

RNA was extracted with the RNeasy kit and roughly 0.45 to 1 ug was reverse transcribed using random hexamers. The immunoSEQ multiplex PCR assay, covering 54 Vbeta and 13 Jbeta segments, was used to amplify TCR beta CDR3 regions. PCR amplification bias was corrected by using a synthetic template baseline for primer optimization and computational correction. Per the original workflow: Reads were annotated to V, D and J genes according to IMGT and were analyzed with immunoSEQ Analyzer, with only productive sequences retained. To calculate clonality, Shannon entropy was normalized by log2 of the number of productive unique sequences and then subtracted from one. For each patient and control, public and private clones were evaluated among the 100 most prevalent clones. A clone was defined as Susac-specific if it was absent from the healthy and MS cohorts, from 1052 published viral clones and from other ImmuneACCESS disease sequences. TCRdb took the public reads, trimmed them with fastp at Q25, ran MiXCR for clone calling and kept in-frame beta chains. Here each entry gathers all rows of one CDR3 protein and keeps the most common genes and DNA. The V and J calls, along with clone size, are taken from TCRdb and not from the paper's own processing. The sample includes some 120,000 distinct CDR3 sequences, with more than 75% observed a single time. About 0.25% of the sample comes from the top ten.

The study at large found these results: The TCR sequencing and HLA analysis was acknowledged to have included a relatively small number of individuals.

This TCR derives from a human donor with multiple sclerosis. This receptor chain uses TRBV15 and TRBJ2-7, with 10 bases aligning to TRBD2. Sequenced material: CD8+ T cells from PBMCs. The CDR3: CATSWGVAGGDEQYF. The sequenced DNA: TGTGCCACCAGCTGGGGAGTAGCGGGAGGAGATGAGCAGTACTTC.